This T cell receptor beta chain originates from a study of blood T cells in healthy people across ages. Study conclusions and caveats: Roughly linear declines in TCR beta diversity per million T cells occurred with age.

Total RNA, at least 5 micrograms per sample, came from PBMCs. With V trimmed by 1 base and J by 6 bases, 4 bases remained unmatched. Per the germline V gene, CDR1 is LNHNV and CDR2 is YYDKDF (reference sequence). The CDR3 consists of 16 residues. This clonotype was picked up a small number of times. Its antigen remains unidentified. Using a J-beta primer mix together with a sample-barcoded 5' primer, a second PCR was run for roughly 7 to 12 cycles. Each CDR3 protein is one row after TCRdb ran MiXCR on the 5' RACE reads. The table has approximately 760,000 distinct CDR3 sequences, around a quarter seen once; the top ten hold roughly 9%. In addition, the sample was reused for a study of T cells of mothers and their children. That source adds: Second-PCR primer M1S introduced sample barcodes and 2-4 random nucleotides. Regardless of relatedness, pairs show thymic selection shaping TCR recombination output in a similar manner.

V and J are TRBV15 and TRBJ1-4; 11 nucleotides line up with TRBD1. The source is a boy under 18 in good health. The sequencing input was blood. This chain's CDR3 is CATSRGSGQGDEKLFF. CDR3 nucleotides: TGTGCCACCAGCAGAGGGTCGGGACAGGGGGATGAAAAACTGTTTTTT.